This T cell receptor beta chain stems from a study of identical twins. The study's findings and limits: Modelling approaches yielded underestimates of out-of-frame TCR alpha sharing between monozygotic twins.

As for this clonotype: The antigen remains unidentified.

TCRdb independently ran MiXCR on the 5' RACE reads; one entry per CDR3 protein. The repertoire holds 1.5 million or so distinct CDR3 sequences, with less than 40% as singletons. Trimming removed 2 bases from V and 0 bases from J, with 11 bases in between. The CDR3 has 16 residues. The source material was cord blood. This TCR derives from a newborn girl in good health. The gene calls are TRBV12-3 or TRBV12-4 and TRBJ1-3; unclear D gene. CDR3 sequence (DNA): TGTGCCAGCAGTTTAAAGGCGCGTCCCTCTGGAAACACCATATATTTT. Residues: CASSLKARPSGNTIYF.